The 6 T cell receptor beta chains below all came from one sample that was sequenced in a study of T cells in localized non-small cell lung cancer. TCRdb's table, derived via immunoSEQ multiplex PCR, lists solely in-frame clones and lacks some. The table records about 26,000 clones, approximately 90% of them present only once. This sample comprised peripheral blood, obtained before any cancer treatment. These receptors were taken from an older female donor with stage II squamous cell lung carcinoma.

The chain couples TRBV29-1 to TRBJ1-1; the D gene is possibly TRBD1 (5 bases). The CDR3 contains 12 residues. Germline V CDR1 and CDR2: SQVTM, ANQGSEA. Trimming stripped 7 bases from V and 1 base from J, with 10 bases between. This chain's CDR3 is CSARQRNTEAFF. The DNA of the CDR3 is TGCAGCGCTCGACAGAGGAACACTGAAGCTTTCTTT.

The chain uses TRBV7-9 and TRBJ2-2; 7 bases line up with TRBD1. V trimming: 2 bases; J trimming: 2 bases; junction bases outside the gene matches: 2. Looked up from germline, CDR1 is SEHNR and CDR2 is FQNEAQ (reference sequence). The CDR3 is 15 residues long. The CDR3 DNA sequence: TGTGCCAGCAGCTTAACAGGGGCCAACACCGGGGAGCTGTTTTTT. This encodes CASSLTGANTGELFF.

The chain is built from TRBV27 and TRBJ2-1, with D tentatively TRBD2 (5 bases). The V end lost 3 bases, the J end lost 2 bases, and 8 bases lay between the germline ends. Germline V gives CDR1 MNHEY, CDR2 SMNVEV (reference sequence). The CDR3 sequence is 14 residues long. CDR3 nucleotides: TGTGCCAGCAGTTTGAGGGCCCCCTACAATGAGCAGTTCTTC. Encoded protein: CASSLRAPYNEQFF.

The rearrangement uses TRBV18 and TRBJ2-1; D is possibly TRBD1 (6 bases). Trimming took 1 base from V and 8 from J, leaving 15 bases between them. The CDR3 length is 15 residues. Germline assignment: CDR1 KGHSH and CDR2 LQKENI. The CDR3 spells CASSPRAGARDEQFF. The CDR3 DNA sequence: TGTGCCAGCTCACCACGGGCAGGGGCCAGGGATGAGCAGTTCTTC.

This rearrangement joins TRBV10-2 to TRBJ2-2; weak D call: TRBD1 (6 bases). The V gene's germline CDR1 is WSHSY and CDR2 SAAADI. The CDR3 is made up of 15 amino acids. The V and J ends lost 4 bases and 4 bases respectively, with 13 bases between them. This CDR3 reads CASSVSGALTGELFF. The CDR3 DNA follows: TGCGCCAGCAGTGTTTCAGGGGCTCTCACCGGGGAGCTGTTTTTT.

The genes are TRBV9 and TRBJ2-1, with TRBD2 matching over 10 bases. The length of the CDR3 is 16 residues. The ends lost 4 bases at V and 7 bases at J; junction bases unmatched: 11. Looked up from germline, CDR1 is SGDLS and CDR2 is YYNGEE. Here the CDR3 DNA reads TGTGCCAGCAGCCCCAGACTAGCGGGCCTTATAAATGAGCAGTTCTTC. It specifies CASSPRLAGLINEQFF.